Listed below are T cell receptor beta chains from one sample, sequenced in a study of human T cells and chemical hapten exposure. TCRdb redid the calling of the RACE reads with MiXCR, one entry per CDR3 protein. Of some 80,000 distinct CDR3 sequences listed, about 11% were seen once; the top ten hold about 4%. The sequencing used whole blood, collected in connection with sensitization to the hapten diphenylcyclopropenone (DPC). The source of these receptors is a woman aged 45 to 65 with alopecia areata. Some clones in this sample may be carry-over from other donors' samples. The CDR3 runs from the conserved cysteine through the conserved F or W. A D gene is named only where the DNA matches it firmly. Only some rows state a clone size, as once, few, many or a class for expanded clones.

v_call: TRBV30; clone_size: many; j_call: TRBJ1-2; d_call: TRBD1; cdr3_aa: CAWRGQGRTVYGYTF; cdr3_nt: TGTGCCTGGAGAGGACAGGGGAGAACCGTCTATGGCTACACCTTC
v_call: TRBV6-5; clone_size: many; j_call: TRBJ1-1; d_call: -; cdr3_aa: CASSVGTFAFF; cdr3_nt: TGTGCCAGCAGTGTCGGGACTTTTGCTTTCTTT
v_call: TRBV7-9; clone_size: -; j_call: TRBJ2-3; d_call: -; cdr3_aa: CATSPTDTQYF; cdr3_nt: TGTGCCACCAGTCCGACAGATACGCAGTATTTT
v_call: TRBV12-3/TRBV12-4; clone_size: -; j_call: TRBJ2-7; d_call: -; cdr3_aa: CASSLARSTYEQYF; cdr3_nt: TGTGCCAGCAGTTTAGCTAGGAGCACCTACGAGCAGTACTTC
v_call: TRBV7-9; clone_size: -; j_call: TRBJ2-3; d_call: TRBD2; cdr3_aa: CASSPTSGRRRDTQYF; cdr3_nt: TGTGCCAGCAGCCCGACTAGCGGGAGACGGCGCGATACGCAGTATTTT
v_call: TRBV18; clone_size: -; j_call: TRBJ2-5; d_call: TRBD1; cdr3_aa: CASSLGTASQETQYF; cdr3_nt: TGTGCCAGCTCATTGGGGACAGCCTCCCAAGAGACCCAGTACTTC
v_call: TRBV12-3/TRBV12-4; clone_size: few; j_call: TRBJ1-5; d_call: -; cdr3_aa: CASGPTRRGSNQPQHF; cdr3_nt: TGTGCCAGCGGACCCACGCGGAGGGGAAGCAATCAGCCCCAGCATTTT
v_call: TRBV5-1; clone_size: few; j_call: TRBJ1-2; d_call: -; cdr3_aa: CASSSSGAIGYTF; cdr3_nt: TGCGCCAGCAGCTCCTCAGGGGCCATTGGCTACACCTTC
v_call: TRBV6-1; clone_size: -; j_call: TRBJ1-1; d_call: -; cdr3_aa: CASSRGREATEAFF; cdr3_nt: TGTGCCAGCAGCAGGGGCCGGGAAGCAACTGAAGCTTTCTTT
v_call: TRBV5-1; clone_size: many; j_call: TRBJ1-2; d_call: TRBD1; cdr3_aa: CASSGGGQANGYTF; cdr3_nt: TGCGCCAGCAGCGGAGGGGGACAGGCCAATGGCTACACCTTC
v_call: TRBV29-1; clone_size: many; j_call: TRBJ2-5; d_call: TRBD2; cdr3_aa: CSAQRLAGGLYF; cdr3_nt: TGCAGCGCCCAACGTCTAGCGGGAGGGCTGTACTTC
v_call: TRBV18; clone_size: many; j_call: TRBJ1-4; d_call: -; cdr3_aa: CASSPEVIYEKLFF; cdr3_nt: TGTGCCAGCTCACCCGAAGTGATATATGAAAAACTGTTTTTT
v_call: TRBV28; clone_size: -; j_call: TRBJ1-4; d_call: -; cdr3_aa: CASISIGAVRATNEKLFF; cdr3_nt: TGTGCCAGCATTAGTATAGGGGCGGTGAGGGCAACTAATGAAAAACTGTTTTTT
v_call: TRBV28; clone_size: few; j_call: TRBJ1-5; d_call: -; cdr3_aa: CASSRQGIQPQHF; cdr3_nt: TGTGCCAGCAGTCGGCAGGGGATTCAGCCCCAGCATTTT
v_call: TRBV29-1; clone_size: few; j_call: TRBJ2-7; d_call: -; cdr3_aa: CSVPGISYEQYF; cdr3_nt: TGCAGCGTTCCCGGGATTTCCTACGAGCAGTACTTC
v_call: TRBV11-3; clone_size: many; j_call: TRBJ1-5; d_call: TRBD1; cdr3_aa: CASSFVTGEGNQPQHF; cdr3_nt: TGTGCCAGCAGCTTTGTGACAGGGGAGGGAAATCAGCCCCAGCATTTT